This T cell receptor (beta chain) came from a study of shared clonotypes between healthy human individuals. The assay was immunoSEQ multiplex PCR, and TCRdb's table has in-frame clones only and misses some. The table shows fewer than 1.4 million clones, with 78% occurring only once. With respect to this clone: Its matching antigen is unknown.

Study results and limitations: The study found lower generation probabilities in non-shared clonotypes than in those shared by all four donors.

Germline loops: CDR1 SQVTM, CDR2 ANQGSEA. Trimming shortened V by 4 bases and J by 3 bases, and 9 bases separated the two germline ends. The CDR3 consists of 12 residues. Input material: memory CD4+ T cells from PBMCs. Noted subset: CD45RA-negative fraction. This chain connects TRBV29-1 to TRBJ2-5; D is unresolved. The clonotype was recovered from a man between 18 and 35 years old in good health. Some clones in this sample may be carry-over from other donors' samples. The CDR3 sequence is CSVVDDKETQYF. The CDR3 region has the DNA TGCAGCGTTGTGGACGACAAAGAGACCCAGTACTTC.